These T cell receptor beta chains were read from a single sample in a study of control samples from healthy donors and cancer patients. Measured with immunoSEQ multiplex PCR; TCRdb has only the in-frame clones, and not every one. The top ten hold approximately 14% of the sample, which has 130,000 or so clones, 90% to 95% seen once. The sample consisted of blood. These receptors all come from a man aged 35-49 years in good health. Both conserved end residues are part of each CDR3. Each record gives: J gene, clone size, V gene, D gene, CDR3 protein, CDR3 DNA. D genes are given only for firm matches. Size is omitted from some rows. Given values are once, few, many or a class for expanded clones.

j_gene: TRBJ2-7; abundance: -; v_gene: TRBV6-5; d_gene: -; CDR3aa: CASLRTDSYEQYF; CDR3nt: TGTGCCAGCCTTAGGACCGATTCCTACGAGCAGTACTTC
j_gene: TRBJ1-2; abundance: -; v_gene: TRBV6-5; d_gene: -; CDR3aa: CASRYGVAGYGYTF; CDR3nt: TGTGCCAGCCGGTATGGTGTGGCGGGCTATGGCTACACCTTC
j_gene: TRBJ2-6; abundance: -; v_gene: TRBV27; d_gene: -; CDR3aa: CASSLTAESGANVLTF; CDR3nt: TGTGCCAGCAGTTTGACAGCGGAATCTGGGGCCAACGTCCTGACTTTC
j_gene: TRBJ2-2; abundance: once; v_gene: TRBV7-9; d_gene: TRBD1; CDR3aa: CASSHRDRVNTGELFF; CDR3nt: TGTGCCAGCAGCCACCGGGACAGGGTGAACACCGGGGAGCTGTTTTTT
j_gene: TRBJ2-7; abundance: -; v_gene: TRBV6-5; d_gene: TRBD1; CDR3aa: CASSRGTGGPYEQYF; CDR3nt: TGTGCCAGCAGTCGCGGGACAGGGGGCCCATACGAGCAGTACTTC
j_gene: TRBJ1-2; abundance: -; v_gene: TRBV4-1; d_gene: TRBD1; CDR3aa: CASSRTSGPGQYNYGYTF; CDR3nt: TGCGCCAGCAGCCGCACCTCGGGACCGGGACAGTATAACTATGGCTACACCTTC
j_gene: TRBJ1-2; abundance: -; v_gene: TRBV20-1; d_gene: -; CDR3aa: CSASWTGGYTF; CDR3nt: TGCAGTGCTAGCTGGACCGGGGGCTACACCTTC
j_gene: TRBJ1-1; abundance: once; v_gene: TRBV18; d_gene: TRBD1; CDR3aa: CASSQGQLEGEAFF; CDR3nt: TGTGCCAGCTCACAGGGACAGCTAGAAGGTGAAGCTTTCTTT
j_gene: TRBJ2-1; abundance: -; v_gene: TRBV15; d_gene: TRBD1; CDR3aa: CATSRSKGGPSYNEQFF; CDR3nt: TGTGCCACCAGCAGAAGTAAAGGGGGCCCCTCCTACAATGAGCAGTTCTTC
j_gene: TRBJ1-4; abundance: -; v_gene: TRBV6-5; d_gene: -; CDR3aa: CASSYNGVNEKLFF; CDR3nt: TGTGCCAGCAGTTACAATGGGGTAAATGAAAAACTGTTTTTT
j_gene: TRBJ1-3; abundance: -; v_gene: TRBV5-1; d_gene: -; CDR3aa: CASSLGQHSGNTIYF; CDR3nt: TGCGCCAGCAGCTTAGGACAGCACTCTGGAAACACCATATATTTT
j_gene: TRBJ2-2; abundance: -; v_gene: TRBV7-9; d_gene: -; CDR3aa: CASGKIRGTGELFF; CDR3nt: TGTGCCAGCGGCAAAATCCGGGGAACCGGGGAGCTGTTTTTT
j_gene: TRBJ1-4; abundance: -; v_gene: TRBV3-1/TRBV3-2; d_gene: -; CDR3aa: CASSQGTVGEKLFF; CDR3nt: TGTGCCAGCAGCCAAGGGACGGTGGGTGAAAAACTGTTTTTT
j_gene: TRBJ2-2; abundance: -; v_gene: TRBV5-6; d_gene: TRBD1; CDR3aa: CASSLVGQGAGELFF; CDR3nt: TGTGCCAGCAGCTTGGTGGGACAGGGGGCCGGGGAGCTGTTTTTT
j_gene: TRBJ1-2; abundance: -; v_gene: TRBV28; d_gene: -; CDR3aa: CASSFGGSVGYTF; CDR3nt: TGTGCCAGCAGTTTCGGGGGTTCGGTTGGCTACACCTTC
j_gene: TRBJ2-7; abundance: -; v_gene: TRBV15; d_gene: TRBD1; CDR3aa: CATSGRDRDYEQYF; CDR3nt: TGTGCCACCAGCGGCCGGGACAGGGACTACGAGCAGTACTTC
j_gene: TRBJ1-2; abundance: -; v_gene: TRBV6-5; d_gene: -; CDR3aa: CASLPGGDYGYTF; CDR3nt: TGTGCCAGTCTACCCGGGGGAGACTATGGCTACACCTTC
j_gene: TRBJ1-1; abundance: -; v_gene: TRBV19; d_gene: TRBD1; CDR3aa: CASMRIDRANTEAFF; CDR3nt: TGTGCCAGTATGAGAATCGACAGGGCGAACACTGAAGCTTTCTTT
j_gene: TRBJ1-3; abundance: once; v_gene: TRBV18; d_gene: TRBD1; CDR3aa: CASSPTGRSSSGNTIYF; CDR3nt: TGTGCCAGCTCACCGACAGGGCGATCGAGCTCTGGAAACACCATATATTTT
j_gene: TRBJ2-1; abundance: -; v_gene: TRBV6-5; d_gene: -; CDR3aa: CASSPTGGLGNEQFF; CDR3nt: TGTGCCAGCAGCCCGACAGGCGGGCTGGGCAATGAGCAGTTCTTC
j_gene: TRBJ1-1; abundance: -; v_gene: TRBV29-1; d_gene: TRBD1; CDR3aa: CSVRTGANGEAFF; CDR3nt: TGCAGCGTACGGACAGGGGCCAACGGTGAAGCTTTCTTT
j_gene: TRBJ1-4; abundance: -; v_gene: TRBV9; d_gene: TRBD1; CDR3aa: CASSPPTGARGEKLFF; CDR3nt: TGTGCCAGCAGCCCACCGACAGGGGCCAGAGGTGAAAAACTGTTTTTT
j_gene: TRBJ2-2; abundance: -; v_gene: TRBV2; d_gene: -; CDR3aa: CASRGVRGNGELFF; CDR3nt: TGTGCCAGCAGGGGCGTACGGGGCAACGGGGAGCTGTTTTTT
j_gene: TRBJ1-5; abundance: -; v_gene: TRBV5-6; d_gene: TRBD1; CDR3aa: CASSLLGQGGNQPQHF; CDR3nt: TGTGCCAGCAGCTTGTTGGGACAGGGAGGGAATCAGCCCCAGCATTTT
j_gene: TRBJ2-2; abundance: -; v_gene: TRBV7-2; d_gene: -; CDR3aa: CASSLMGPGELFF; CDR3nt: TGTGCCAGCAGCTTAATGGGGCCCGGGGAGCTGTTTTTT
j_gene: TRBJ2-6; abundance: -; v_gene: TRBV28; d_gene: TRBD1; CDR3aa: CASSTGTGGFGANVLTF; CDR3nt: TGTGCCAGCAGTACCGGGACAGGGGGCTTTGGGGCCAACGTCCTGACTTTC
j_gene: TRBJ2-7; abundance: -; v_gene: TRBV5-1; d_gene: -; CDR3aa: CASSLRGQEQYF; CDR3nt: TGCGCCAGCAGCTTGAGAGGGCAAGAGCAGTACTTC
j_gene: TRBJ1-1; abundance: -; v_gene: TRBV29-1; d_gene: TRBD1; CDR3aa: CSVEGQKLEAFF; CDR3nt: TGCAGCGTTGAGGGACAGAAGCTTGAAGCTTTCTTT
j_gene: TRBJ1-1; abundance: -; v_gene: TRBV4-1; d_gene: -; CDR3aa: CASSQGGGRGRTETEAFF; CDR3nt: TGCGCCAGCAGCCAAGGGGGGGGTAGGGGGAGAACGGAGACTGAAGCTTTCTTT
j_gene: TRBJ1-5; abundance: -; v_gene: TRBV7-2; d_gene: -; CDR3aa: CASSLGPNNQPQHF; CDR3nt: TGTGCCAGCAGCTTAGGGCCGAACAATCAGCCCCAGCATTTT
j_gene: TRBJ2-7; abundance: -; v_gene: TRBV10-3; d_gene: -; CDR3aa: CAISSLGSEQYF; CDR3nt: TGTGCCATCAGTTCACTGGGTAGCGAGCAGTACTTC
j_gene: TRBJ1-2; abundance: once; v_gene: TRBV27; d_gene: TRBD1; CDR3aa: CASSLGGTGGGYTF; CDR3nt: TGTGCCAGCAGTCTCGGCGGGACAGGGGGTGGCTACACCTTC
j_gene: TRBJ1-5; abundance: -; v_gene: TRBV5-1; d_gene: -; CDR3aa: CASSKGPLPNQPQHF; CDR3nt: TGCGCCAGCAGCAAGGGACCTCTTCCCAATCAGCCCCAGCATTTT